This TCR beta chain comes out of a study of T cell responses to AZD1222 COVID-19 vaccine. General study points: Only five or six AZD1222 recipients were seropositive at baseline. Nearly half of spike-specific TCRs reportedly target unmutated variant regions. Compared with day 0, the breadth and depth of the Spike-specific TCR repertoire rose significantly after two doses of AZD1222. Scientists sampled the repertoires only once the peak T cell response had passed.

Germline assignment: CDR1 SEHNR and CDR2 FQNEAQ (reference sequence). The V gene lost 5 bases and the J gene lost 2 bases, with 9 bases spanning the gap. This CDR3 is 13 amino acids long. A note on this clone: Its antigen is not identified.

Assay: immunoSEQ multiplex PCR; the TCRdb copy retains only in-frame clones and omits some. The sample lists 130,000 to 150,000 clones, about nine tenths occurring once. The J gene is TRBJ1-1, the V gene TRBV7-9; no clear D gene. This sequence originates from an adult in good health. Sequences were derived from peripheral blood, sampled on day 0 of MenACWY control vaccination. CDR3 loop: CASSQNANTEAFF. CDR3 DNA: TGTGCCAGCAGCCAGAACGCTAACACTGAAGCTTTCTTT.